A single sample is the source of the 10 T cell receptor beta chains below, sequenced in a study of shared clonotypes between healthy human individuals. Measured with immunoSEQ multiplex PCR; TCRdb has only the in-frame clones, and not every one. The sample includes roughly 2 million clones, 85% to 95% of them seen just once. Specimen: naive CD4+ T cells sorted from blood. Indicated subset: CD45RA+ positively selected. These receptors all stem from a man aged 18 to 29 in good health.

The rearrangement links TRBV5-1 to TRBJ1-3, with D hard to call. The V gene's germline CDR1 is SGHRS and CDR2 YFSETQ. The V and J ends lost 3 bases and 4 bases respectively, with 17 bases between them. This CDR3 spans 16 amino acids. DNA for the CDR3: TGCGCCAGCAGCTCCTCGGACCCCCTGCGCGGAAACACCATATATTTT. Its protein is CASSSSDPLRGNTIYF.

V gene TRBV10-3 combines with J gene TRBJ2-1; D is possibly TRBD1 or TRBD2 (5 bases each). Germline V gene data show CDR1 as ENHRY and CDR2 as SYGVKD. The V end lost 8 bases, the J end lost 7 bases, and 18 bases lay between the germline ends. The CDR3 runs to 14 residues. DNA for the CDR3: TGTGCCATCGGGGCGTTCCGGGAATTGAATGAGCAGTTCTTC. It codes for CAIGAFRELNEQFF.

The CDR3 sequence is CASRRARGGTGELFF. The CDR3 nucleotides are TGTGCCAGCCGCCGCGCGAGGGGCGGGACCGGGGAGCTGTTTTTT. The rearrangement joins TRBV11-1 to TRBJ2-2, with D perhaps TRBD1 or TRBD2 (5 bases each). Trimming removed 8 bases at V and 5 bases at J, with 18 bases between. The CDR3 runs 15 residues. Germline CDR1 is SGHAT and CDR2 is FQDESV (reference sequence). The full variable domain, with the rest looked up from reference TRBV11-1 and TRBJ2-2, is EAEVAQSPRYKITEKSQAVAFWCDPISGHATLYWYRQILGQGPELLVQFQDESVVDDSQLPKDRFSAERLKGVDSTLKIQPAELGDSAMYLCASRRARGGTGELFFGEGSRLTVL.

The gene calls are TRBV29-1 and TRBJ2-7; D gene ambiguous. There are 13 residues in the CDR3. Per the germline V gene, CDR1 is SQVTM and CDR2 is ANQGSEA. Trimming shortened V by 3 bases and J by 6 bases, and 15 bases separated the two germline ends. In DNA form, the CDR3 reads TGCAGCGTTGAGGGTCAACGTCTCGGCGAGCAGTACTTC. Encoded protein: CSVEGQRLGEQYF.

This clone was counted between two and nine times. The V gene is TRBV30, the J gene TRBJ1-1; D not certain. V lost 0 bases to trimming and J lost 3 bases, with 8 bases between them. The CDR3 sequence is 13 residues long. CDR1 and CDR2 from the germline V gene are GTSNPN and SVGIG (reference sequence). CDR3 sequence (DNA): TGTGCCTGGAGTGTGATCCTTTACACTGAAGCTTTCTTT. It yields the protein CAWSVILYTEAFF.

This chain connects TRBV9 to TRBJ1-3; no firm D call. Germline V CDR1 and CDR2: SGDLS, YYNGEE. Trimming stripped 0 bases from V and 0 bases from J, with 7 bases between. The CDR3 consists of 15 residues. The CDR3 DNA reads TGTGCCAGCAGCGTAGAACAATTCTCTGGAAACACCATATATTTT. It specifies CASSVEQFSGNTIYF.

This clone turned up a few times. The V call is TRBV6-5, the J call TRBJ1-2; D is ambiguous. The germline V gene has CDR1 MNHEY and CDR2 SVGAGI. The CDR3 totals 13 residues. Trimming removed 4 bases from V and 5 bases from J, with 11 bases in between. The CDR3 bases are TGTGCCAGCAGTTTCGGATCAGATTATGGCTACACCTTC. It specifies CASSFGSDYGYTF.

Remarks on this clone: The sample carries other DNA sequences with the same CDR3. The chain employs TRBV9 and TRBJ2-7; 8 bases line up with TRBD1. The CDR3 has 14 amino acids. V lost 2 bases, J lost 4 bases, and 5 bases stayed unmatched. Germline assignment: CDR1 SGDLS and CDR2 YYNGEE. CDR3 amino acids: CASSVGTGPYEQYF. As DNA, the CDR3 is TGTGCCAGCAGCGTTGGGACAGGTCCTTACGAGCAGTACTTC.

The gene calls are TRBV7-9 and TRBJ2-5, with D hard to call. In germline, CDR1 is SEHNR, CDR2 FQNEAQ (reference sequence). Trimming cost V 0 bases and J 4 bases, with 3 bases left between them. The CDR3 totals 12 residues. CDR3 bases: TGTGCCAGCAGCTTAGCCGCAGAGACCCAGTACTTC. Its protein is CASSLAAETQYF.

A note on this clone: Being one base from a much bigger clone, this may be a read error. The chain couples TRBV11-2 to TRBJ2-7; D call uncertain. This CDR3 has 12 amino acids. Germline CDR1 and CDR2: SGHAT and FQNNGV. V gave up 0 bases and J gave up 3 bases, with 3 bases separating them. CDR3: CASSLESYEQYF. CDR3 nucleotides: TGTGCCAGCAGCTTAGAGAGCTACGAGCAGTACTTC.